A single sample gave rise to the 5 T cell receptor beta chains below, sequenced in a study of cytomegalovirus exposure and HLA in healthy donors. PCR primers comprised 60 Vbeta and 13 Jbeta primers. Sequenced by immunoSEQ multiplex PCR; TCRdb stores in-frame clones only, minus some. The sample has 170,000 or so clones, just under 80% seen once. Sequences were obtained from PBMCs. These receptors all stem from a woman aged 50 to 65 in good health and CMV-seropositive.

V gene TRBV6-6 combines with J gene TRBJ1-5, with D perhaps matching TRBD1 (5 bases). V was cut by 6 bases and J by 0 bases, with 15 bases left in between. The CDR3 has 16 residues. CDR1 is MNHNY, CDR2 SVGAGI, per germline (reference sequence). The CDR3 bases are TGTGCCAGCAGACGGCGTACAGGACATAGCAATCAGCCCCAGCATTTT. Residues: CASRRRTGHSNQPQHF.

The chain carries TRBV5-6 and TRBJ1-3; no clear D gene. From germline, CDR1 is SGHDT and CDR2 YYEEEE. CDR3 size: 14 residues. Trimming pared 1 base from V and 2 bases from J, leaving 7 bases between. The CDR3 loop reads CASSLPGAGNTIYF. The DNA for the CDR3 is TGTGCCAGCAGCTTGCCCGGGGCTGGAAACACCATATATTTT.

This clone was picked up a small number of times. The genes are TRBV27 and TRBJ1-2; 8 positions match TRBD1. This CDR3 has 17 amino acids. The V gene end was trimmed by 1 base and the J gene end by 4 bases; junction bases not matched to a gene: 11. Germline V gene lookup returns CDR1 MNHEY and CDR2 SMNVEV (reference sequence). The CDR3 DNA is TGTGCCAGCAGTTTATATGGCAGGGGGCTTGGTAGCTATGGCTACACCTTC. Protein: CASSLYGRGLGSYGYTF.

J is TRBJ2-3 and V is TRBV30, with TRBD2 matching 11 bases. V gave up 6 bases and J gave up 3 bases; unmatched junction bases: 2. The germline V gene encodes CDR1 GTSNPN and CDR2 SVGIG (reference sequence). The CDR3 contains 13 residues. The CDR3 sequence is CACLAGGTDTQYF. DNA for the CDR3: TGTGCCTGTTTAGCGGGGGGGACAGATACGCAGTATTTT.

A single count supports this clone. V gene TRBV6-5 combines with J gene TRBJ1-1, with D unresolved. This CDR3 is built from 12 residues. Trimming stripped 5 bases from V and 7 bases from J, with 11 bases between. The germline CDR1 and CDR2 sequences are MNHEY and SVGAGI. CDR3 nucleotides: TGTGCCAGCAGTAGAGGACGGGGTGAAGCTTTCTTT. Its protein is CASSRGRGEAFF.